This T cell receptor beta chain was captured in a study of cytomegalovirus exposure and HLA in healthy donors. Regarding the study as a whole: Later analysis showed TCR association rates varying by HLA locus, highest for DRB1 and lowest for HLA-C.

As regards this clone: Antigen specificity is unknown.

Germline-derived CDR1 and CDR2 are SGHTA and FQGNSA. The V end was cut by 5 bases, the J end by 0 bases, with 10 bases between. The CDR3 runs 14 residues. A multiplex PCR was run with 60 Vbeta primers and 13 Jbeta primers. TCRdb keeps only in-frame clones here, not all; method: immunoSEQ multiplex PCR. Counted here are 84,000 or so clones, 70% to 85% occurring once; the ten biggest clones make up roughly 2.4%. The clonotype was recovered from a woman aged 50 to 60 in good health and CMV-seronegative. This chain links TRBV7-2 with TRBJ2-5, with D perhaps matching TRBD1 (6 bases). The sample consisted of PBMCs. The CDR3 sequence is CASSRRGYQETQYF. CDR3 bases: TGTGCCAGCAGCCGCAGGGGATACCAAGAGACCCAGTACTTC.